This T cell receptor beta chain was documented in a study of vaccination effects on CD4 cells after COVID-19. Using viral peptide pools, the ViraFEST assay grew out antigen-specific CD4+ T cells prior to sequencing. Researchers isolated CD4+ T cells once approximately eleven days of culture had elapsed. Each participant was administered two doses of either the BNT162b2 or the mRNA-1273 vaccine. The repertoire was sequenced with immunoSEQ multiplex PCR; TCRdb's copy has only in-frame clones and lacks some. Altogether tens of thousands of clones are present, around four fifths being singletons, with the ten largest covering 0.85% to 1.2%. As concerns this clone: The target antigen is unknown.

Specimen: CD4+ T cells from PBMCs cultured with HCoV-OC43 spike peptides, collected after COVID-19 vaccination. Subset of the sample: HCoV-OC43 spike overlapping peptide pool stimulation. The receptor was derived from a human donor who received a COVID-19 vaccine.

The CDR3 loop reads CASRTIGQGLNYGYTF. The CDR3 DNA reads as TGTGCCAGCAGAACCATTGGACAGGGGTTGAACTATGGCTACACCTTC. The J gene is TRBJ1-2, the V gene TRBV27, with 9 bases lining up with TRBD1. The CDR3 contains 16 residues. CDR1 is MNHEY, CDR2 SMNVEV, per germline (reference sequence). With 6 bases clipped from V and 2 bases from J, the junction kept 10 bases outside the gene matches.